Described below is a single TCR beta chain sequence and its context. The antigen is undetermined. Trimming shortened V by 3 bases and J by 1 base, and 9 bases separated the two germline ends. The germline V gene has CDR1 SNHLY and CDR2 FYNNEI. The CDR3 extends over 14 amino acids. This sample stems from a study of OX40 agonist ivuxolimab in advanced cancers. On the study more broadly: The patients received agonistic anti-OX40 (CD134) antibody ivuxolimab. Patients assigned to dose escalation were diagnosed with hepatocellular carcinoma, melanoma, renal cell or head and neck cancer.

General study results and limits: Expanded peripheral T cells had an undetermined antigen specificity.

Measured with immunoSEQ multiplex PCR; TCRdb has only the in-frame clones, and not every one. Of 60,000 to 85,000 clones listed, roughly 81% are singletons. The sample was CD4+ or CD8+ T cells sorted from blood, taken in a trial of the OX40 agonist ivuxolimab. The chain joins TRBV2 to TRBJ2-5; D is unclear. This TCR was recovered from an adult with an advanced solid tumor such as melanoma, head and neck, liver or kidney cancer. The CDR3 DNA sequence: TGTGCCAGCAGTGAGAGGCGCTCCCAAGAGACCCAGTACTTC. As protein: CASSERRSQETQYF.